Given below is one TCR beta chain in context. As yet, its antigen is unknown. Using RNA transcripts, the TCR beta CDR3 regions were amplified. RT-PCR in the first round used HTBI primers; a second-round multiplex PCR followed. MiXCR was run by TCRdb on the multiplex PCR reads, yielding one entry per CDR3 protein. The sample contains about 740,000 distinct CDR3 sequences, roughly two fifths of which appear only once. The data stem from a study of Graves' ophthalmopathy and Graves' hyperthyroidism. Germline lookup yields CDR1 MNHNS and CDR2 SASEGT. The CDR3 contains 16 residues. Trimming cost V 0 bases and J 6 bases, with 14 bases left between them. Study-level results: Ophthalmopathy progression prediction by the model yielded a sensitivity of about 70% and a specificity of about 72%.

The clonotype comes from an adult man with Graves' ophthalmopathy. Sequenced: peripheral blood. The chain combines TRBV6-1 with TRBJ1-4; D is unclear. The CDR3: CASSEADRTRYEKLFF. The CDR3 region has the DNA TGTGCCAGCAGTGAAGCCGATCGCACCCGTTATGAAAAACTGTTTTTT.